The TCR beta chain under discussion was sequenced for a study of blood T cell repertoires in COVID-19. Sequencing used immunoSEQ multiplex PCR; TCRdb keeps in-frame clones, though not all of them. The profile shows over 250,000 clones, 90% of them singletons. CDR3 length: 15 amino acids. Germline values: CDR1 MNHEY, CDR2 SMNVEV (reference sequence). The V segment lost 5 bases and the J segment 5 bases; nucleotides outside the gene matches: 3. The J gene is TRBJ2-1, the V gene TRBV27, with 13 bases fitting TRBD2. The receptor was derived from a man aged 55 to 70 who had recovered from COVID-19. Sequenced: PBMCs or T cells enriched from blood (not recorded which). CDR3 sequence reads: CASSAGTSGDNEQFF. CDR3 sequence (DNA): TGTGCCAGCAGTGCCGGGACTAGCGGGGACAATGAGCAGTTCTTC.